This T cell receptor beta chain was recorded in a study of identical twins. Study results and limitations: The study found weaker excess twin sharing in beta out-of-frame sequences. In cord blood, abundant beta clonotypes had fewer insertions; memory showed no trend.

This CDR3 region has 14 residues. Germline V CDR1 and CDR2: SGDLS, YYNGEE. The V and J ends lost 0 bases and 7 bases respectively, with 11 bases between them. This clonotype was counted between two and nine times. Its target is unknown. TCRdb redid the calling of the 5' RACE reads with MiXCR, one entry per CDR3 protein. The sample lists 700,000 or so distinct CDR3 sequences; more than 6.5% were seen once. The data were also submitted as part of a second study, on yellow fever vaccine responses in identical twins. From that study: In identical twins, vaccine T cell responses appeared partly shared and partly individual.

The receptor was isolated from a woman between 18 and 29 years old in good health. Sequencing was done on a sample of PBMCs. The chain recombines TRBV9 with TRBJ2-4; perhaps TRBD1 as D (6 bases). Written as DNA, the CDR3 is TGTGCCAGCAGCGTAGACCTCGACAGGAACATTCAGTACTTC. Translation gives CASSVDLDRNIQYF.